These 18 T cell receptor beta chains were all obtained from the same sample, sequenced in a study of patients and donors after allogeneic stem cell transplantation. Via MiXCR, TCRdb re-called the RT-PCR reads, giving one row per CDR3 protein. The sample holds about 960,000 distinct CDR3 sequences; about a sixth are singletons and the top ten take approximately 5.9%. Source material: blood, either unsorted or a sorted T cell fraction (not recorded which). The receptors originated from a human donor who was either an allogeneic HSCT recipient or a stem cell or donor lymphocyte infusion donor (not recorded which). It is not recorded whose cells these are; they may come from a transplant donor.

The CDR3 DNA reads TGTGCCAGCAGCTTGCGTGGAGCGAGCGTGAACACTGAAGCTTTCTTT. Translating it yields CASSLRGASVNTEAFF. The J gene is TRBJ1-1, the V gene TRBV7-3; D gene uncertain. V shed 3 bases and J shed 0 bases, with 14 bases lying between them. The CDR3 has 16 residues. CDR1 is SGHTA and CDR2 is FQGTGA in the germline V gene.

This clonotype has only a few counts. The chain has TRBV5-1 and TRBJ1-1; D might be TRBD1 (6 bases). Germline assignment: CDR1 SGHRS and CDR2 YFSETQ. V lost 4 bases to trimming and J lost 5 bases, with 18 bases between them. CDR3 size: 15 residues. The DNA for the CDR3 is TGCGCCAGCAGCCCCGGACAGCCCAAAGGGACTGAAGCTTTCTTT. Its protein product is CASSPGQPKGTEAFF.

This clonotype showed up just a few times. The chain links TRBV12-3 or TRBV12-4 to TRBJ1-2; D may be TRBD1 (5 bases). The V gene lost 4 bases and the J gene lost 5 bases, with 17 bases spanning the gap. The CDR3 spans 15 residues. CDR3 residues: CASSSPRSGWYGYTF. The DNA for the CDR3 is TGTGCCAGCAGTTCCCCCCGCTCAGGGTGGTATGGCTACACCTTC.

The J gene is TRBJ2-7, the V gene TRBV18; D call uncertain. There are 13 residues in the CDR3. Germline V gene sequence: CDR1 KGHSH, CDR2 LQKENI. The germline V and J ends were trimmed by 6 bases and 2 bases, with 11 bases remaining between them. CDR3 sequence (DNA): TGTGCCAGCTCCCCAGACATCGCCTACGAGCAGTACTTC. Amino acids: CASSPDIAYEQYF.

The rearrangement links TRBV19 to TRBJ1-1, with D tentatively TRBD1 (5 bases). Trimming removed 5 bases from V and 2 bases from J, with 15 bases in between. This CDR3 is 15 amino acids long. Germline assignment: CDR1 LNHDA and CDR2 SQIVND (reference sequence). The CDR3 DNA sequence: TGTGCCAGTAGTCCACTCGACCGGGACAACACTGAAGCTTTCTTT. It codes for CASSPLDRDNTEAFF. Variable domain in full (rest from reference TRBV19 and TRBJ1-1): DGGITQSPKYLFRKEGQNVTLSCEQNLNHDAMYWYRQDPGQGLRLIYYSQIVNDFQKGDIAEGYSVSREKKESFPLTVTSAQKNPTAFYLCASSPLDRDNTEAFFGQGTRLTVV.

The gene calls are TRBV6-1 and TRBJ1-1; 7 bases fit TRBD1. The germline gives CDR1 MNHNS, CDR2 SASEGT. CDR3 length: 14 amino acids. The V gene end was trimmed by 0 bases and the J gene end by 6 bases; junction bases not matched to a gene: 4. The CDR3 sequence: CASSEAEGASEAFF. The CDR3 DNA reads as TGTGCCAGCAGTGAAGCGGAGGGGGCCTCTGAAGCTTTCTTT.

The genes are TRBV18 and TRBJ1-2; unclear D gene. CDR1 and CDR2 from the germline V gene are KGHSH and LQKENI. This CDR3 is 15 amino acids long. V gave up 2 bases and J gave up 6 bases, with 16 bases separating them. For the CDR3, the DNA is TGTGCCAGCTCACCAATTGGAGGTTCGGCGGATGGCTACACCTTC. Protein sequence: CASSPIGGSADGYTF.

DNA for the CDR3: TGCAGTGCTAGTCCCGGGACAGAAAGAAACACTGAAGCTTTCTTT. Protein sequence: CSASPGTERNTEAFF. This chain uses TRBV20-1 with TRBJ1-1, with 7 positions matching TRBD1. Unmatched junction bases numbered 9, after V lost 3 bases and J lost 2 bases. The CDR3 runs 15 residues. In germline, CDR1 is DFQATT, CDR2 SNEGSKA (reference sequence).

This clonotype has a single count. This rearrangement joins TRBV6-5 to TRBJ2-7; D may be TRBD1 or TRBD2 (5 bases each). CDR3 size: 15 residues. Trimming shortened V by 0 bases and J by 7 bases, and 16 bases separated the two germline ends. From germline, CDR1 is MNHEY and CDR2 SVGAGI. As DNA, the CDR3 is TGTGCCAGCAGTTACTCCCCGCCGGGGTCAGGGGAGCAGTACTTC. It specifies CASSYSPPGSGEQYF.

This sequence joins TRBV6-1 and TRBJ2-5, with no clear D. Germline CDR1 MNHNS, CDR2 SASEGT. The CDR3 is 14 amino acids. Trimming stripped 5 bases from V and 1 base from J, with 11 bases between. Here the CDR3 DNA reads TGTGCCAGCAGTCCCGGCGCTATCCAAGAGACCCAGTACTTC. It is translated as CASSPGAIQETQYF.

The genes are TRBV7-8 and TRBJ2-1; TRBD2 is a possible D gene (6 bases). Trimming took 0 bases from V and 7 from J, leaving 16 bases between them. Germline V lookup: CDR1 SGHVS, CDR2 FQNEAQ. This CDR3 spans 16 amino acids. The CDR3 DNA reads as TGTGCCAGCAGCTTAGCATTAGCACGGACTAATAATGAGCAGTTCTTC. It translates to CASSLALARTNNEQFF.

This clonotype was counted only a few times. CDR3 residues: CASSPAPTGELFF. Here the CDR3 DNA reads TGTGCCAGCAGTCCGGCTCCCACCGGGGAGCTGTTTTTT. The chain is built from TRBV12-3 or TRBV12-4 and TRBJ2-2; D remains unclear. CDR3 length: 13 amino acids. The V gene lost 5 bases and the J gene lost 4 bases, with 8 bases spanning the gap.

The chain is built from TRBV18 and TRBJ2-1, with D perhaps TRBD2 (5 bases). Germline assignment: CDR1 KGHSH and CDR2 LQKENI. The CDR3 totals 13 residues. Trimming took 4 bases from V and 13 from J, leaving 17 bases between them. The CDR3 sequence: CASSLNSLDAQFF. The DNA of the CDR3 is TGTGCCAGCTCACTCAATTCACTAGACGCACAGTTCTTC.

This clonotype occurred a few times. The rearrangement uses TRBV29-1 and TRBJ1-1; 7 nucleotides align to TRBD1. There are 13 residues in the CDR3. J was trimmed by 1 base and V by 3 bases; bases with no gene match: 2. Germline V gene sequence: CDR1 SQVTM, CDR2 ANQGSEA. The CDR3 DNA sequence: TGCAGCGTTGATTCAGGGGGGAACACTGAAGCTTTCTTT. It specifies CSVDSGGNTEAFF.

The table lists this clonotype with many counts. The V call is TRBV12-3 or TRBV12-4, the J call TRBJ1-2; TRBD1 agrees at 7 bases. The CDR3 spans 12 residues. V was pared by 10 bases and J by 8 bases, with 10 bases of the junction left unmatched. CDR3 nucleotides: TGTGCCATCCCTGGCAGGGGGGAAGGCTACACCTTC. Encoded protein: CAIPGRGEGYTF.

This chain's CDR3 is CASSIARGNEQFF. In DNA, the CDR3 is TGTGCCAGTAGTATAGCTCGGGGGAATGAGCAGTTCTTC. V and J are TRBV19 and TRBJ2-1, with D perhaps matching TRBD2 (6 bases). V was clipped by 1 base and J by 7 bases, with 8 bases between them. Per germline, CDR1 LNHDA and CDR2 SQIVND (reference sequence). The CDR3 is made up of 13 amino acids.

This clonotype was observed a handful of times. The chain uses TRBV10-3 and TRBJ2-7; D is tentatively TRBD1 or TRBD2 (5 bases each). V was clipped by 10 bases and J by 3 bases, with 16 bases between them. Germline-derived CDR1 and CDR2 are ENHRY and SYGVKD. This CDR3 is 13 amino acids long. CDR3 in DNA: TGTGCCACCGCCGGGACGGGTTACTACGAGCAGTACTTC. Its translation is CATAGTGYYEQYF.

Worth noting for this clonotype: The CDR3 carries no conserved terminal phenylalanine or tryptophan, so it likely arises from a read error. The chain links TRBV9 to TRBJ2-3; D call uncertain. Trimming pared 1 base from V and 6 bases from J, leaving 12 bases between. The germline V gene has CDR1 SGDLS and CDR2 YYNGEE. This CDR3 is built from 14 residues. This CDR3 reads CASSVTGSFDTQYL. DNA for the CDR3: TGTGCCAGCAGCGTAACGGGTTCCTTTGATACGCAGTATTTA.